Below, 8 T cell receptor beta chains from the same sample are listed, as sequenced in a study of T cell repertoires in cytomegalovirus infection. TCRdb ran MiXCR on the reads and lists one entry per CDR3 protein. The sample has roughly 300,000 distinct CDR3 sequences, roughly 24% seen once. Sequenced input: PBMCs. Receptors were obtained from a human donor in good health (CMV status not recorded). Some clones in this sample may be carry-over from other donors' samples.

This clonotype was recorded a few times. The chain is built from TRBV28 and TRBJ1-4; D might be TRBD1 (5 bases). The CDR3 runs to 13 residues. Per the germline V gene, CDR1 is MDHEN and CDR2 is SYDVKM. Trimming shortened V by 6 bases and J by 5 bases, and 10 bases separated the two germline ends. This chain's CDR3 is CASSGTVNEKLFF. The CDR3 DNA sequence: TGTGCCAGCAGCGGGACGGTCAATGAAAAACTGTTTTTT.

DNA for the CDR3: TGTGCCAGCAGTTTCTCAACCCTGGGGAGCACTGAAGCTTTCTTT. Its protein is CASSFSTLGSTEAFF. The chain joins TRBV27 to TRBJ1-1; D is ambiguous. Germline CDR1 MNHEY, CDR2 SMNVEV (reference sequence). Between the trimmed V and J ends, which lost 3 bases and 4 bases, there was a span of 15 bases. The CDR3 runs 15 residues.

The chain recombines TRBV6-2 or TRBV6-3 with TRBJ1-1; D unresolved. The CDR3 runs 13 residues. V was shortened by 5 bases and J by 6 bases, with 13 bases between the two germline ends. Germline-derived CDR1 and CDR2 are MNHEY and SVGEGT. The CDR3 nucleotides read TGTGCCAGCAGTACTACTAGCCTGGCTGAAGCTTTCTTT. Translation: CASSTTSLAEAFF.

The rearrangement links TRBV7-2 to TRBJ2-7, with 8 bases fitting TRBD1. Trimming cost V 4 bases and J 4 bases; bases outside gene matches: 6. From germline, CDR1 is SGHTA and CDR2 FQGNSA. The CDR3 length is 14 residues. This CDR3 is CASSSRGREYEQYF. The CDR3 nucleotides read TGTGCCAGCAGCTCCAGGGGGCGCGAGTACGAGCAGTACTTC.

The chain combines TRBV28 with TRBJ1-4; D remains unclear. The CDR3 totals 12 residues. Germline V CDR1 and CDR2: MDHEN, SYDVKM. The CDR3 region has the DNA TGTGCGAGTGGGGAATTTAATGAAAAACTGTTTTTT. It codes for CASGEFNEKLFF. The complete variable domain, with remaining parts taken from reference TRBV28 and TRBJ1-4, reads DVKVTQSSRYLVKRTGEKVFLECVQDMDHENMFWYRQDPGLGLRLIYFSYDVKMKEKGDIPEGYSVSREKKERFSLILESASTNQTSMYLCASGEFNEKLFFGSGTQLSVL.

In this sample, this clonotype turned up a few times. The V and J genes are TRBV28 and TRBJ2-1; D uncertain. Trimming removed 6 bases at V and 0 bases at J, with 18 bases between. Germline loops: CDR1 MDHEN, CDR2 SYDVKM. The CDR3 contains 17 residues. Written as DNA, the CDR3 is TGTGCCAGCAGCCGATCCGCCCGCAAAAGCTCCTACAATGAGCAGTTCTTC. This gives the protein CASSRSARKSSYNEQFF.

At least ten counts were recorded for this clonotype. The gene calls are TRBV7-2 and TRBJ2-7; 7 bases align to TRBD2. Trimming took 5 bases from V and 2 from J; bases not matched to a gene: 9. From germline, CDR1 is SGHTA and CDR2 FQGNSA. The CDR3 covers 15 residues. This CDR3 reads CASSPMGGGAYEQYF. The CDR3 nucleotides are TGTGCCAGCAGCCCTATGGGGGGAGGGGCCTACGAGCAGTACTTC.

The V and J genes are TRBV2 and TRBJ1-2, with 7 bases that match TRBD1. Germline trimming cut 5 bases from V and 4 bases from J; bases unmatched to any gene: 13. Germline CDR1 SNHLY, CDR2 FYNNEI. The CDR3 extends over 16 amino acids. The DNA of the CDR3 is TGTGCCAGCAGTAAAATTCGGGACAGCGACGTCTATGGCTACACCTTC. Residues: CASSKIRDSDVYGYTF.